What follows are 18 T cell receptor beta chains derived from one specimen sequenced in a study of OX40 agonist ivuxolimab in advanced cancers. Some clones are missing from TCRdb's copy, which holds only in-frame ones; the method was immunoSEQ multiplex PCR. The repertoire holds some 74,000 clones, about 92% seen once, with 0.33% in the top ten. The source was CD4+ or CD8+ T cells sorted from blood, collected in a trial of the OX40 agonist ivuxolimab. The receptors here all came from an adult with an advanced solid tumor such as melanoma, head and neck, liver or kidney cancer.

J is TRBJ2-2 and V is TRBV9, with no clear D. The CDR3 is 14 residues long. V gave up 0 bases and J gave up 6 bases, with 9 bases separating them. In germline, CDR1 is SGDLS, CDR2 YYNGEE. For the CDR3, the DNA is TGTGCCAGCAGCGTAGGCAGCGTCCCCGGGGAGCTGTTTTTT. It specifies CASSVGSVPGELFF.

The V and J genes are TRBV6-5 and TRBJ1-2; a possible D gene is TRBD1 (5 bases). Deletions cut 2 bases from V and 7 bases from J, with 11 bases between. Germline V gene data show CDR1 as MNHEY and CDR2 as SVGAGI. This CDR3 comprises 13 residues. CDR3 amino acids: CASSYGTNGGYTF. The CDR3 bases are TGTGCCAGCAGTTACGGGACGAACGGTGGCTACACCTTC.

The DNA of the CDR3 is TGCGCCAGCAGTGCTGGGGGGGTCGGTCAGCCCCAGCATTTT. Protein sequence: CASSAGGVGQPQHF. The chain recombines TRBV10-2 with TRBJ1-5; D may be TRBD1 (5 bases). Germline CDR1 and CDR2: WSHSY and SAAADI. The CDR3 contains 14 residues. With 4 bases removed from V and 6 bases from J, the gap between germline ends came to 13 bases.

V is TRBV6-5 and J is TRBJ2-3; the D is unclear. CDR1 MNHEY and CDR2 SVGAGI come from the germline V gene. V shed 6 bases and J shed 5 bases, with 9 bases lying between them. This CDR3 spans 12 amino acids. CDR3 DNA: TGTGCCAGCAGACACTCGGGAGATACGCAGTATTTT. Residues: CASRHSGDTQYF.

The CDR3 DNA is TGTGCCAGCAGTGAAAATAGGGCAGGGAATCAGCCCCAGCATTTT. Translating it yields CASSENRAGNQPQHF. The V gene is TRBV2, the J gene TRBJ1-5; D perhaps matches TRBD1 (5 bases). CDR3 length: 15 amino acids. Germline V gene lookup returns CDR1 SNHLY and CDR2 FYNNEI. Deletions cut 2 bases from V and 4 bases from J, with 12 bases between.

This clone has only a few counts. The V gene is TRBV2, the J gene TRBJ1-1, with TRBD1 identical over 7 bases. The CDR3 has 15 amino acids. V shed 6 bases, J shed 2 bases, and the junction held 9 bases outside the gene matches. CDR1 and CDR2 (germline): SNHLY, FYNNEI. The CDR3 bases are TGTGCCAGCAGGGTAGAGACAGGGCATAACACTGAAGCTTTCTTT. This translates into CASRVETGHNTEAFF.

J is TRBJ1-1 and V is TRBV11-2; D ambiguous. Germline V lookup: CDR1 SGHAT, CDR2 FQNNGV. The ends were cut back, 2 bases at V and 2 bases at J, with 18 bases in the middle. CDR3 length: 17 residues. In nucleotides, the CDR3 is TGTGCCAGCAGCTTATTAACCCGGAAAACTGACAACACTGAAGCTTTCTTT. Translating it yields CASSLLTRKTDNTEAFF.

V is TRBV7-8 and J is TRBJ2-4; TRBD2 agrees at 11 bases. Trimming cost V 5 bases and J 0 bases; bases outside gene matches: 15. The CDR3 length is 20 residues. CDR1 is SGHVS, CDR2 FQNEAQ, per germline. The CDR3 DNA sequence: TGTGCCAGCAGCGAATATGTAGAGCTAGCGGGGGGATTAGCCAAAAACATTCAGTACTTC. This codes for CASSEYVELAGGLAKNIQYF.

The rearrangement links TRBV5-1 to TRBJ2-1; weak D call: TRBD2 (6 bases). This CDR3 has 16 amino acids. Germline V gene lookup returns CDR1 SGHRS and CDR2 YFSETQ. The V and J ends lost 3 bases and 1 base respectively, with 14 bases between them. The CDR3 spells CASSSTSGRSYNEQFF. The CDR3 DNA reads as TGCGCCAGCAGCTCGACCTCCGGGAGATCCTACAATGAGCAGTTCTTC.

The chain employs TRBV29-1 and TRBJ1-2; D is possibly TRBD1 (6 bases). Germline loops: CDR1 SQVTM, CDR2 ANQGSEA. The germline V and J ends were trimmed by 3 bases and 2 bases, with 10 bases remaining between them. This CDR3 has 13 residues. The chain's CDR3 is CSVDGGHNYGYTF. DNA for the CDR3: TGCAGCGTTGATGGGGGGCACAACTATGGCTACACCTTC. Full variable domain (outside the CDR3, taken from reference TRBV29-1 and TRBJ1-2): SAVISQKPSRDICQRGTSLTIQCQVDSQVTMMFWYRQQPGQSLTLIATANQGSEATYESGFVIDKFPISRPNLTFSTLTVSNMSPEDSSIYLCSVDGGHNYGYTFGSGTRLTVV.

The rearrangement joins TRBV6-1 to TRBJ2-7; a weak D match, TRBD1 (6 bases). The germline V gene encodes CDR1 MNHNS and CDR2 SASEGT. The V end lost 6 bases, the J end lost 7 bases, and 13 bases lay between the germline ends. CDR3 length equals 12 residues. The CDR3 sequence: CASSIGGDEQYV. The CDR3 nucleotides read TGTGCCAGCAGCATAGGGGGAGATGAGCAGTACGTC.

Concerning this clone: At the DNA level, this CDR3 is encoded by other sequences in the same sample as well. This sequence joins TRBV7-9 and TRBJ2-2; TRBD1 agrees at 8 bases. The V and J ends lost 5 bases and 4 bases, in that order; junction bases with no gene match: 6. The CDR3 length is 15 residues. Per germline, CDR1 SEHNR and CDR2 FQNEAQ (reference sequence). CDR3 bases: TGTGCCAGCAGCCGAGGACAGGGCTCCACCGGGGAGCTGTTTTTT. Translation: CASSRGQGSTGELFF.

J is TRBJ1-5 and V is TRBV11-2; the D is unclear. The CDR3 is 14 residues long. Germline assignment: CDR1 SGHAT and CDR2 FQNNGV. Trimming shortened V by 2 bases and J by 6 bases, and 11 bases separated the two germline ends. The CDR3 region has the DNA TGTGCCAGCAGCTTAAATAGCAACGGTCAGCCCCAGCATTTT. As protein: CASSLNSNGQPQHF.

In this sample, this clone turned up a few times. The chain links TRBV7-2 to TRBJ2-3, with D hard to call. The CDR3 contains 12 residues. With 2 bases removed from V and 3 bases from J, the gap between germline ends came to 3 bases. Germline values: CDR1 SGHTA, CDR2 FQGNSA. The CDR3, as DNA: TGTGCCAGCAGCTTATTTACAGATACGCAGTATTTT. Translating it yields CASSLFTDTQYF.

This rearrangement joins TRBV6-6 to TRBJ1-5; D perhaps matches TRBD1 (6 bases). Trimming removed 0 bases at V and 3 bases at J, with 12 bases between. CDR1 is MNHNY and CDR2 is SVGAGI in the germline V gene (reference sequence). This CDR3 has 16 residues. The CDR3 loop is CASSYSTSGANQPQHF. In nucleotides, the CDR3 is TGTGCCAGCAGTTACTCGACCTCAGGGGCCAATCAGCCCCAGCATTTT.

This chain uses TRBV5-1 with TRBJ1-1; TRBD1 matches at 8 bases. V lost 4 bases to trimming and J lost 1 base; unmatched junction nucleotides: 15. Germline lookup yields CDR1 SGHRS and CDR2 YFSETQ. The CDR3 runs 18 residues. CDR3 region: CASSKGPGQDPPNTEAFF. The CDR3 DNA sequence: TGCGCCAGCAGCAAAGGACCGGGACAGGATCCCCCGAACACTGAAGCTTTCTTT.

This chain joins TRBV5-6 and TRBJ2-2; 12 bases are shared with TRBD2. The J segment lost 0 bases and the V segment lost 3 bases, leaving 9 bases of the junction unmatched. The CDR3 has 19 amino acids. The germline V gene encodes CDR1 SGHDT and CDR2 YYEEEE. CDR3 in amino acids: CASSWTGLAGNANTGELFF. For the CDR3, the DNA is TGTGCCAGCAGCTGGACTGGACTAGCGGGGAACGCGAACACCGGGGAGCTGTTTTTT.

The chain uses TRBV28 and TRBJ1-6; 7 nucleotides line up with TRBD1. J lost 6 bases, V lost 7 bases, and 6 bases had no gene match. CDR3 length: 14 amino acids. CDR1 is MDHEN, CDR2 SYDVKM, per germline. As DNA, the CDR3 is TGTGCCAGCATCCGAGGGGGCCCTAATTCACCCCTCCACTTT. This codes for CASIRGGPNSPLHF.